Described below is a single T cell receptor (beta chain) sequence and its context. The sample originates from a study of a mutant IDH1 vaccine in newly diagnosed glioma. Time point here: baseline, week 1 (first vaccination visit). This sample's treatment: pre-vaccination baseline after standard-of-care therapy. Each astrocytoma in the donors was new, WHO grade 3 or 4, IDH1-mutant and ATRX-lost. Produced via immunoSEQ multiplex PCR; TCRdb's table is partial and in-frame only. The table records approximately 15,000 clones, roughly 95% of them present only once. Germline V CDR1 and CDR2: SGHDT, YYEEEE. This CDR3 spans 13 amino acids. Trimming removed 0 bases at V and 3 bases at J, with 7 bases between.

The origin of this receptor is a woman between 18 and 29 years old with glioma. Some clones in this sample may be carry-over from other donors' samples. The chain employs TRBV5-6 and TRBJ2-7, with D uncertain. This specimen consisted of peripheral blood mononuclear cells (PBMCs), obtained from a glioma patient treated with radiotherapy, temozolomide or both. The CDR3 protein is CASSLVPRYEQYF. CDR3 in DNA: TGTGCCAGCAGCTTGGTCCCCCGCTACGAGCAGTACTTC.